This is a list of T cell receptor beta chains from one sample in a study of blood T cell repertoires in COVID-19. Profiling relied on immunoSEQ multiplex PCR, and the TCRdb table lists in-frame clones only, not all of them. The table has a few hundred thousand clones, approximately 79% seen once; the top ten hold about 4%. Input material: PBMCs or T cells enriched from blood (not recorded which). Receptor source: a man aged 30 to 39 with acute COVID-19. The CDR3 runs from the conserved cysteine through the conserved F or W. D genes are given only for firm matches. Rows give clone size only sometimes, using once, few, many, or a class for an expanded clone.

v_gene: TRBV7-2; d_gene: -; len: 15; abundance: -; j_gene: TRBJ1-2; CDR3aa: CASSSSGKGNYGYTF; CDR3nt: TGTGCCAGCAGCTCATCAGGGAAGGGGAACTATGGCTACACCTTC
v_gene: TRBV6-5; d_gene: TRBD1; len: 15; abundance: -; j_gene: TRBJ2-4; CDR3aa: CASRTDRGRPNIQYF; CDR3nt: TGTGCCAGCAGGACGGACAGGGGGCGTCCAAACATTCAGTACTTC
v_gene: TRBV27; d_gene: -; len: 16; abundance: -; j_gene: TRBJ2-1; CDR3aa: CASSFAGPPRHNEQFF; CDR3nt: TGTGCCAGCAGTTTCGCAGGGCCTCCGAGGCACAATGAGCAGTTCTTC
v_gene: TRBV15; d_gene: TRBD1; len: 15; abundance: -; j_gene: TRBJ1-6; CDR3aa: CATSRVGTGNSPLHF; CDR3nt: TGTGCCACCAGCAGAGTTGGGACAGGGAATTCACCCCTCCACTTT
v_gene: TRBV27; d_gene: -; len: 14; abundance: few; j_gene: TRBJ2-1; CDR3aa: CASSFWIGGNEQFF; CDR3nt: TGTGCCAGCAGTTTCTGGATCGGCGGGAATGAGCAGTTCTTC
v_gene: TRBV4-1; d_gene: TRBD2; len: 17; abundance: -; j_gene: TRBJ2-3; CDR3aa: CASSPLAGPPFTDTQYF; CDR3nt: TGCGCCAGCAGCCCTTTAGCGGGGCCCCCCTTCACAGATACGCAGTATTTT
v_gene: TRBV6-5; d_gene: TRBD1; len: 14; abundance: -; j_gene: TRBJ1-6; CDR3aa: CASSRPPGQDRLHF; CDR3nt: TGTGCCAGCAGTAGGCCTCCGGGACAGGATCGACTCCACTTT
v_gene: TRBV29-1; d_gene: -; len: 13; abundance: -; j_gene: TRBJ1-1; CDR3aa: CSSAGSMNTEAFF; CDR3nt: TGCAGCTCCGCAGGCAGCATGAACACTGAAGCTTTCTTT
v_gene: TRBV28; d_gene: TRBD2; len: 17; abundance: few; j_gene: TRBJ2-1; CDR3aa: CASSFFLRREQYNEQFF; CDR3nt: TGTGCCAGCAGCTTCTTCTTACGGCGGGAGCAGTACAATGAGCAGTTCTTC
v_gene: TRBV5-1; d_gene: TRBD2; len: 16; abundance: -; j_gene: TRBJ2-1; CDR3aa: CASSLVSGGAANEQFF; CDR3nt: TGCGCCAGCAGCTTGGTTAGCGGGGGGGCAGCCAATGAGCAGTTCTTC
v_gene: TRBV28; d_gene: TRBD1; len: 14; abundance: -; j_gene: TRBJ1-1; CDR3aa: CASSPPGQYTEAFF; CDR3nt: TGTGCCAGCAGTCCCCCGGGACAGTACACTGAAGCTTTCTTT
v_gene: TRBV30; d_gene: TRBD2; len: 17; abundance: -; j_gene: TRBJ2-3; CDR3aa: CAWSPGLAGPFTDTQYF; CDR3nt: TGTGCCTGGAGTCCGGGACTAGCGGGCCCATTCACAGATACGCAGTATTTT
v_gene: TRBV7-2; d_gene: TRBD2; len: 18; abundance: -; j_gene: TRBJ2-5; CDR3aa: CASSLESYAGTSGGSQYF; CDR3nt: TGTGCCAGCAGCTTAGAAAGTTACGCCGGGACTAGCGGGGGGTCCCAGTACTTC
v_gene: TRBV29-1; d_gene: -; len: 13; abundance: -; j_gene: TRBJ1-1; CDR3aa: CSVERGGRTEAFF; CDR3nt: TGCAGCGTTGAAAGGGGGGGCCGGACTGAAGCTTTCTTT
v_gene: TRBV10-3; d_gene: -; len: 13; abundance: few; j_gene: TRBJ1-2; CDR3aa: CAISDGTNYGYTF; CDR3nt: TGTGCCATCAGTGACGGGACAAACTATGGCTACACCTTC
v_gene: TRBV2; d_gene: -; len: 13; abundance: -; j_gene: TRBJ1-4; CDR3aa: CAGRTGGNEKLFF; CDR3nt: TGTGCCGGACGGACGGGGGGGAATGAAAAACTGTTTTTT
v_gene: TRBV6-5; d_gene: -; len: 15; abundance: -; j_gene: TRBJ1-1; CDR3aa: CASRTPSLVEQRAFF; CDR3nt: TGTGCCAGCAGAACACCGTCACTAGTTGAACAAAGGGCTTTCTTT
v_gene: TRBV5-1; d_gene: -; len: 16; abundance: -; j_gene: TRBJ1-4; CDR3aa: CASSLEVDSTNEKLFF; CDR3nt: TGTGCCAGCAGCTTGGAGGTGGACAGCACTAATGAAAAACTGTTTTTT
v_gene: TRBV6-1; d_gene: -; len: 13; abundance: -; j_gene: TRBJ1-2; CDR3aa: CASSEPSNYGYTF; CDR3nt: TGTGCCAGCAGTGAACCCTCTAACTATGGCTACACCTTC
v_gene: TRBV7-3; d_gene: TRBD1; len: 16; abundance: few; j_gene: TRBJ1-2; CDR3aa: CASSPNGGQGNYGYTF; CDR3nt: TGTGCCAGCAGCCCGAACGGCGGACAGGGCAACTATGGCTACACCTTC
v_gene: TRBV6-5; d_gene: -; len: 15; abundance: once; j_gene: TRBJ1-2; CDR3aa: CASSYLDRSNYGYTF; CDR3nt: TGTGCCAGCAGTTACCTTGACAGATCTAACTATGGCTACACCTTC
v_gene: TRBV11-3; d_gene: -; len: 12; abundance: -; j_gene: TRBJ1-6; CDR3aa: CASSSSNSPLHF; CDR3nt: TGTGCCAGCAGTTCGAGTAACTCACCCCTCCACTTT
v_gene: TRBV11-3; d_gene: TRBD2; len: 15; abundance: -; j_gene: TRBJ2-3; CDR3aa: CASSATSGSGDTQYF; CDR3nt: TGTGCCAGCAGCGCGACTAGCGGGAGCGGGGATACGCAGTATTTT
v_gene: TRBV9; d_gene: -; len: 14; abundance: -; j_gene: TRBJ1-1; CDR3aa: CASSVSTGRAEAFF; CDR3nt: TGTGCCAGCAGCGTATCCACGGGGAGGGCTGAAGCTTTCTTT
v_gene: TRBV2; d_gene: TRBD1; len: 13; abundance: once; j_gene: TRBJ2-2; CDR3aa: CASRVTGAGELFF; CDR3nt: TGTGCCAGCAGGGTAACAGGGGCCGGGGAGCTGTTTTTT
v_gene: TRBV5-4; d_gene: TRBD2; len: 16; abundance: -; j_gene: TRBJ2-1; CDR3aa: CASSSMSSGAGDEQFF; CDR3nt: TGTGCCAGCAGCTCAATGTCTAGCGGGGCAGGTGATGAGCAGTTCTTC
v_gene: TRBV7-2; d_gene: TRBD2; len: 17; abundance: once; j_gene: TRBJ2-5; CDR3aa: CASSYRLAGGPGETQYF; CDR3nt: TGTGCCAGCAGCTACAGACTAGCGGGAGGGCCGGGAGAGACCCAGTACTTC
v_gene: TRBV7-8; d_gene: -; len: 11; abundance: -; j_gene: TRBJ1-2; CDR3aa: CASSPLSGYTF; CDR3nt: TGTGCCAGCAGTCCCCTGTCCGGCTACACCTTC
v_gene: TRBV27; d_gene: -; len: 14; abundance: -; j_gene: TRBJ1-4; CDR3aa: CASSQQGLSEKLFF; CDR3nt: TGTGCCAGCAGTCAACAGGGTTTAAGTGAAAAACTGTTTTTT
v_gene: TRBV10-1; d_gene: -; len: 14; abundance: -; j_gene: TRBJ1-1; CDR3aa: CASSESPRGTEAFF; CDR3nt: TGCGCCAGCAGTGAGTCCCCTCGCGGGACTGAAGCTTTCTTT
v_gene: TRBV11-2; d_gene: -; len: 15; abundance: -; j_gene: TRBJ1-1; CDR3aa: CASSLAGGRNTEAFF; CDR3nt: TGTGCCAGCAGCTTAGCAGGAGGCAGGAACACTGAAGCTTTCTTT
v_gene: TRBV29-1; d_gene: -; len: 14; abundance: few; j_gene: TRBJ2-2; CDR3aa: CSVGRGPNTGELFF; CDR3nt: TGCAGCGTTGGAAGGGGCCCGAACACCGGGGAGCTGTTTTTT
v_gene: TRBV9; d_gene: TRBD2; len: 15; abundance: -; j_gene: TRBJ2-5; CDR3aa: CASRRGGTSGETQYF; CDR3nt: TGTGCCAGCCGTCGAGGGGGGACTAGCGGTGAGACCCAGTACTTC
v_gene: TRBV30; d_gene: -; len: 13; abundance: -; j_gene: TRBJ1-5; CDR3aa: CAWSRVPDQPQHF; CDR3nt: TGTGCCTGGAGCCGAGTCCCCGATCAGCCCCAGCATTTT
v_gene: TRBV19; d_gene: -; len: 10; abundance: -; j_gene: TRBJ2-3; CDR3aa: CASEEDTQYF; CDR3nt: TGTGCCAGCGAGGAAGATACGCAGTATTTT
v_gene: TRBV5-1; d_gene: TRBD2; len: 16; abundance: -; j_gene: TRBJ2-3; CDR3aa: CASSLRASGVTDTQYF; CDR3nt: TGCGCCAGCAGCTTGAGGGCTAGCGGGGTTACAGATACGCAGTATTTT
v_gene: TRBV2; d_gene: TRBD2; len: 15; abundance: -; j_gene: TRBJ2-1; CDR3aa: CASRGLAGAYNEQFF; CDR3nt: TGTGCCAGCAGAGGACTAGCGGGGGCCTACAATGAGCAGTTCTTC
v_gene: TRBV5-1; d_gene: -; len: 12; abundance: -; j_gene: TRBJ2-5; CDR3aa: CASSPSRETQYF; CDR3nt: TGCGCCAGCAGCCCCTCGCGGGAGACCCAGTACTTC
v_gene: TRBV24-1; d_gene: -; len: 13; abundance: -; j_gene: TRBJ2-3; CDR3aa: CATSVTQGGTQYF; CDR3nt: TGTGCCACCAGTGTTACACAGGGTGGGACGCAGTATTTT
v_gene: TRBV9; d_gene: TRBD1; len: 15; abundance: once; j_gene: TRBJ1-2; CDR3aa: CASSVGQGVNYGYTF; CDR3nt: TGTGCCAGCAGCGTAGGACAGGGGGTGAACTATGGCTACACCTTC
v_gene: TRBV10-1; d_gene: -; len: 14; abundance: -; j_gene: TRBJ1-5; CDR3aa: CASSETPGFQPQHF; CDR3nt: TGCGCCAGCAGTGAGACGCCAGGATTCCAGCCCCAGCATTTT
v_gene: TRBV12-3/TRBV12-4; d_gene: -; len: 12; abundance: -; j_gene: TRBJ2-3; CDR3aa: CASSFGGDTQYF; CDR3nt: TGTGCCAGCAGTTTTGGGGGGGATACGCAGTATTTT
v_gene: TRBV7-3; d_gene: TRBD2; len: 15; abundance: -; j_gene: TRBJ2-3; CDR3aa: CASSFTSASTDTQYF; CDR3nt: TGTGCCAGCAGCTTTACTAGCGCTAGCACAGATACGCAGTATTTT
v_gene: TRBV9; d_gene: -; len: 14; abundance: -; j_gene: TRBJ2-5; CDR3aa: CASSFLGGQETQYF; CDR3nt: TGTGCCAGCAGCTTTTTGGGGGGCCAAGAGACCCAGTACTTC
v_gene: TRBV19; d_gene: TRBD1; len: 14; abundance: -; j_gene: TRBJ1-3; CDR3aa: CASSPGTGGYTIYF; CDR3nt: TGTGCCAGTAGTCCCGGGACAGGGGGTTACACCATATATTTT
v_gene: TRBV28; d_gene: -; len: 13; abundance: -; j_gene: TRBJ1-1; CDR3aa: CASSLSGRTEAFF; CDR3nt: TGTGCCAGCAGTTTATCAGGGCGCACTGAAGCTTTCTTT
v_gene: TRBV5-1; d_gene: TRBD2; len: 15; abundance: -; j_gene: TRBJ2-1; CDR3aa: CASRGGSYSYNEQFF; CDR3nt: TGTGCCAGCAGAGGCGGGAGTTACTCCTACAATGAGCAGTTCTTC
v_gene: TRBV4-2; d_gene: TRBD1; len: 16; abundance: -; j_gene: TRBJ2-1; CDR3aa: CASSQAGTGDINEQFF; CDR3nt: TGTGCCAGCAGCCAAGCCGGGACAGGGGATATTAATGAGCAGTTCTTC
v_gene: TRBV7-9; d_gene: -; len: 14; abundance: -; j_gene: TRBJ1-5; CDR3aa: CASSSGQFSQPQHF; CDR3nt: TGTGCCAGCAGCTCCGGACAGTTTAGCCAGCCCCAGCATTTT
v_gene: TRBV4-3; d_gene: TRBD1; len: 16; abundance: -; j_gene: TRBJ1-2; CDR3aa: CASSQEGAGQGASYTF; CDR3nt: TGCGCCAGCAGCCAAGAAGGGGCCGGACAGGGGGCTAGCTACACCTTC